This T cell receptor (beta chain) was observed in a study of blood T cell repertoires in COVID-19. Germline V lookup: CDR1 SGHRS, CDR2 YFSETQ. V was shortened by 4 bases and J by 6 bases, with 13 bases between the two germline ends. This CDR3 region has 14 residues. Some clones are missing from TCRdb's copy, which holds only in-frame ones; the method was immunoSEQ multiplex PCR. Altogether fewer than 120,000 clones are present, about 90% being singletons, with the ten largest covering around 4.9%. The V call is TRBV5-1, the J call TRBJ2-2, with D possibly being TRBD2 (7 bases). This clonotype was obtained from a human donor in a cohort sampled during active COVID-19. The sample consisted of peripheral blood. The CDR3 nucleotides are TGCGCCAGCAGCAAGGGGGGGCTATCCGGGGAGCTGTTTTTT. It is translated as CASSKGGLSGELFF.